This is a list of T cell receptor beta chains from one sample in a study of T cells in narcolepsy. The method was immunoSEQ multiplex PCR; TCRdb's version includes in-frame clones alone and lacks a portion of them. The sample carries 28,000 or so clones, 65% to 90% recorded once. Sequencing input: CD45RA- memory CD4+ T cells from PBMCs. The origin of the receptors is a human donor with narcolepsy. Both conserved end residues are part of each CDR3. The order of the fields is V gene, clone size, J gene, CDR3 protein. Rows give clone size only sometimes, using once, few, many, or a class for an expanded clone.

>TRBV7-2|.|TRBJ1-5
CASSLVQGGDQPQHF
>TRBV6-5|.|TRBJ1-5
CASRGGGSNQPQHF
>TRBV2|.|TRBJ2-2
CASNSLGILNTGELFF
>TRBV6-5|.|TRBJ2-7
CASSKAGTVAF
>TRBV5-4|.|TRBJ1-2
CASSSRTVLYGYTF
>TRBV5-4|.|TRBJ1-2
CASSSAGTGVGGYTF
>TRBV10-2|.|TRBJ2-5
CASCLPGTGTQYF
>TRBV6-5|.|TRBJ1-6
CASSGDRGRSPLHF
>TRBV5-1|.|TRBJ1-5
CASSKYPGGTGGASNQPQHF
>TRBV11-2|.|TRBJ1-2
CASSDGLWGYTF
>TRBV4-1|.|TRBJ1-2
CASSQGPRSTNYGYTF
>TRBV30|.|TRBJ1-4
CAWSEGSSNEKLFF
>TRBV7-8|.|TRBJ2-1
CASSLARGLDNEQFF
>TRBV13|.|TRBJ2-7
CASSLGQVRLAGYEQYF
>TRBV12-2|.|TRBJ2-1
CASRLKWCGETYNEQFF
>TRBV7-2|few|TRBJ1-2
CASSLDFSVYGYTF
>TRBV19|.|TRBJ2-2
CASTSRGGKNTGELFF
>TRBV25-1|few|TRBJ1-4
CASSAQFNRGSNEKLFF
>TRBV14|.|TRBJ2-7
CASSPFSNRYEQYF
>TRBV6-1|.|TRBJ2-2
CASKGSGPGELFF
>TRBV5-8|.|TRBJ2-1
CASSLWRTSYNEQFF
>TRBV21-1|.|TRBJ2-3
CASSNRGVGDTQYF
>TRBV5-1|.|TRBJ2-7
CASSSRPAGGLNEQYF
>TRBV6-5|.|TRBJ2-7
CATTGTVSSYEQYF
>TRBV27|.|TRBJ1-5
CASSSPRQGVFQPQHF
>TRBV28|once|TRBJ1-2
CASSSTKGDRANYGYTF
>TRBV6-4|few|TRBJ1-6
CASSVTWGQGSLHF
>TRBV2|.|TRBJ2-1
CASRLQGRGEQFF
>TRBV10-1|.|TRBJ2-7
CASSEDTTSYEQYF
>TRBV7-9|.|TRBJ1-1
CASSLARGGDTEAFF
>TRBV14|.|TRBJ2-7
CASSQIRDRHYEQYF
>TRBV27|.|TRBJ2-5
CASSLFPRQGFQETQYF
>TRBV28|few|TRBJ1-3
CASSTGDTWGNTIYF
>TRBV10-1|.|TRBJ1-6
CASSDPNSPLHF
>TRBV2|.|TRBJ1-1
CASSGQMNTEAFF
>TRBV6-1|.|TRBJ1-2
CASSGTGGVGYTF
>TRBV28|.|TRBJ1-3
CASSPRGKRNTIYF
>TRBV28|.|TRBJ2-7
CASRKQGANYEQYF
>TRBV7-2|.|TRBJ1-4
CASSLGRAISTNEKLFF
>TRBV19|.|TRBJ2-7
CASAQPRTGYSLEQYF
>TRBV7-2|.|TRBJ1-4
CASSLSGPGLEKLFF
>TRBV5-6|.|TRBJ2-3
CASIRSGPSTDTQYF
>TRBV19|.|TRBJ2-2
CASTSASGTWAGELFF
>TRBV28|once|TRBJ2-5
CASSFSPIQETQYF
>TRBV19|.|TRBJ1-1
CASSTRVNTEAFF
>TRBV5-5|.|TRBJ2-5
CASSPPMGYQETQYF
>TRBV4-2|.|TRBJ2-7
CASSSGTGRPHEQYF
>TRBV4-1|few|TRBJ2-2
CASSQDASGAATGELFF
>TRBV28|.|TRBJ2-7
CASNAGTRYEQYF
>TRBV28|.|TRBJ1-1
CASIKKMGLPTEAFF
>TRBV5-1|.|TRBJ2-3
CASSFGGASTDTQYF
>TRBV4-1|.|TRBJ2-3
CASSQEDTDTQYF
>TRBV11-2|.|TRBJ2-1
CASSLGWRESEQFF
>TRBV28|.|TRBJ2-7
CASVRRNSYEQYF
>TRBV2|.|TRBJ2-1
CASQTGLNINEQFF
>TRBV7-9|.|TRBJ2-1
CASSLQASGSRNEQFF
>TRBV6-1|.|TRBJ2-1
CASSDRDRRSDEQFF